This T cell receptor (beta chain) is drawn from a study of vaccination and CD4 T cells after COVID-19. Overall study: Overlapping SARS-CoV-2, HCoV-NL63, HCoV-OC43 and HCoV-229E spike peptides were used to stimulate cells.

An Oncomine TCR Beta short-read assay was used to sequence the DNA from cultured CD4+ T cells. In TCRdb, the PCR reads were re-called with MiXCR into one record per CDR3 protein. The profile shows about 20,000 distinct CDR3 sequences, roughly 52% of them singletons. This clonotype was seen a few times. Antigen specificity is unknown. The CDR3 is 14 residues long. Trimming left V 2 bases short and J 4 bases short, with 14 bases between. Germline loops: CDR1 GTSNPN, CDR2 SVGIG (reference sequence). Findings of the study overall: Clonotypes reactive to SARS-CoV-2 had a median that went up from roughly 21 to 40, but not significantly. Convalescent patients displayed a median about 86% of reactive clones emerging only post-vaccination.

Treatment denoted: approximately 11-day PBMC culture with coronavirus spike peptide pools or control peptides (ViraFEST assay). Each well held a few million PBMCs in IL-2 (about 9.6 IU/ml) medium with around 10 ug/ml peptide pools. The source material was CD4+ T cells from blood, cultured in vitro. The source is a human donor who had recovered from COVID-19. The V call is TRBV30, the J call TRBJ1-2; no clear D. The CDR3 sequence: CAWSTINRAYGYTF. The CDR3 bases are TGTGCCTGGAGTACCATTAATCGGGCCTATGGCTACACCTTC. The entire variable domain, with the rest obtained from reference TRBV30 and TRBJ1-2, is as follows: SQTIHQWPATLVQPVGSPLSLECTVEGTSNPNLYWYRQAAGRGLQLLFYSVGIGQISSEVPQNLSASRPQDRQFILSSKKLLLSDSGFYLCAWSTINRAYGYTFGSGTRLTVV.